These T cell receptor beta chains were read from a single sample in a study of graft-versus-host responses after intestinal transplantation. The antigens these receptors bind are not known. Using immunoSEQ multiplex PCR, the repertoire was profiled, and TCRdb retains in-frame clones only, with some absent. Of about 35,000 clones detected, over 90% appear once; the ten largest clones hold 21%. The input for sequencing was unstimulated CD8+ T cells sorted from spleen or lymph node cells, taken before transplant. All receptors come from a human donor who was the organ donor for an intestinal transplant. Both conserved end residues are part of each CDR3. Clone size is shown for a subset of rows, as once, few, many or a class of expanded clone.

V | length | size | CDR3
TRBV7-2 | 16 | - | CASSPSAGVSYNEQFF
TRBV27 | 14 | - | CASSSYRGKREAFF
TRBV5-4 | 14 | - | CASSLGTGRYEQYF
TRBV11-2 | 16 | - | CASSPWTSGSSDTQYF
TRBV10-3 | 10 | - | CAIGQGGYTF
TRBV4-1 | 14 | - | CASSEDREANVLTF
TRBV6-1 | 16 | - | CASSDPLGGLDGELFF
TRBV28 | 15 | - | CASSYRSSYNSPLHF
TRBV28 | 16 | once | CASSLGGTSGAYEQYF
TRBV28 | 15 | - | CASSFNVQGATEAFF
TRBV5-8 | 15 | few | CASSLGSGDNNEQFF
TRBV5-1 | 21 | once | CASSYTRVQGFLLGAKNIQYF
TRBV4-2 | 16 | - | CASSQEGGLAGYEQYF
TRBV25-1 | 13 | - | CASSQGHQETQYF
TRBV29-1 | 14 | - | CSVDSGSGYNEQFF
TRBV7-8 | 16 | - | CASTLRAPGAYNEQFF
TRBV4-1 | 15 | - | CASSSVFTFTDTQYF
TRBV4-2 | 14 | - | CASSQFTIGNEQFF
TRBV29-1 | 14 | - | CSVGVQGRGYGYTF
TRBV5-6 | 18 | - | CASSPGVRRVDHNSPLHF
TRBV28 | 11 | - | CASSYGVPQHF
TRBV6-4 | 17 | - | CASSELAGGAPKNIQYF
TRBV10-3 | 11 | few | CAIGVYYGYTF
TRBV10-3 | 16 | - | CAISESEGEGYNEQFF
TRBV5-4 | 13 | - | CASGQQNRYGYTF
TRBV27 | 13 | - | CASSLTYSNEQFF
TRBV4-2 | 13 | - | CASSHSSAYEQYF
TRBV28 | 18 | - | CASTDPGTGGRGDQPQHF
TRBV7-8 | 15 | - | CASSLAGRGYHEQFF
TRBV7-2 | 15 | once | CASSWREREYNEQFF
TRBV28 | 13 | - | CARPGLARETQYF
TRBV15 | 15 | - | CATSRTGKTTDTQYF
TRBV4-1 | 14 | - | CASSQAKYYNEQFF
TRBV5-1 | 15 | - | CASSLRRIHTDTQYF
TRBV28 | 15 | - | CASSLRGASNQPQHF
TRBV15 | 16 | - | CATSRDRAGYQETQYF
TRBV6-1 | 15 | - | CASSEYSGSNQPQHF
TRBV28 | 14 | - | CASSPGLARDEQYF
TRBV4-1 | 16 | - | CASSQEPLVRGDTQYF
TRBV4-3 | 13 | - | CASSQGTGYEQYF
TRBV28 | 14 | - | CASSSRWESYEQYF
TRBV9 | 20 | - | CASSAPLTSSQPSSTGELFF
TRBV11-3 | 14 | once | CASSLLGGYLGQFF
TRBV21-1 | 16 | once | CASSKEGAKPYNEQFF
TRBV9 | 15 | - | CASSVGGQGVSPLHF
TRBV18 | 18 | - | CASSPLSGDRGMNTEAFF
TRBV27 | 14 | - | CASSPGTISYEQYF